The 14 T cell receptor beta chains in this list originate from one sample, sequenced in a study of shared clonotypes between healthy human individuals. This table comes from immunoSEQ multiplex PCR, and its TCRdb copy is limited to in-frame clones, with some not included. The sample consists of nearly 2 million clones, approximately 94% of them appearing once. CD8 cells classed as naive were CD45RO-negative and positively selected for CCR7, excluding terminally differentiated effector memory CD45RA+ cells. Specimen: naive CD8+ T cells sorted from blood. The receptor set was obtained from a man between 18 and 35 years old in good health.

The count of this clone is one. The rearrangement joins TRBV2 to TRBJ1-1; D not resolved. This CDR3 has 16 residues. V was shortened by 4 bases and J by 0 bases, with 15 bases between the two germline ends. In germline, CDR1 is SNHLY, CDR2 FYNNEI. The CDR3 here is CASSGTETFMNTEAFF. CDR3 sequence (DNA): TGTGCCAGCAGTGGCACAGAAACTTTCATGAACACTGAAGCTTTCTTT. The full variable domain, its missing parts supplied by reference TRBV2 and TRBJ1-1, is EPEVTQTPSHQVTQMGQEVILRCVPISNHLYFYWYRQILGQKVEFLVSFYNNEISEKSEIFDDQFSVERPDGSNFTLKIRSTKLEDSAMYFCASSGTETFMNTEAFFGQGTRLTVV.

The rearrangement uses TRBV4-1 and TRBJ2-7; TRBD1 agrees at 9 bases. There are 15 residues in the CDR3. V trimming: 6 bases; J trimming: 4 bases; junction bases outside the gene matches: 10. Germline V gene lookup returns CDR1 MGHRA and CDR2 YSYEKL. In DNA form, the CDR3 reads TGCGCCAGCAGGCAAAAACAGGGGGCGCAGTACGAGCAGTACTTC. Encoded protein: CASRQKQGAQYEQYF.

Points on this clone: Germline and junction disagree at one end, which may indicate a read error. J is TRBJ2-7 and V is TRBV9; the D gene could be TRBD1 or TRBD2 (7 bases each). CDR3 length: 14 amino acids. From germline, CDR1 is SGDLS and CDR2 YYNGEE. The CDR3 loop is CASSPGGGSYVQYF. The CDR3 nucleotides read TGTGCCAGCAGCCCAGGGGGGGGCTCCTACGTGCAGTACTTC.

The rearrangement joins TRBV19 to TRBJ2-7; TRBD2 might be the D (6 bases). This CDR3 comprises 14 residues. Looked up from germline, CDR1 is LNHDA and CDR2 is SQIVND (reference sequence). V lost 5 bases to trimming and J lost 1 base, with 12 bases between them. The CDR3 coding sequence is TGTGCCAGTAGTGAGGACGGGGGTTCCTACGAGCAGTACTTC. Residues: CASSEDGGSYEQYF.

As regards this clone: Other DNA sequences in this specimen translate into the identical CDR3. This rearrangement joins TRBV6-5 to TRBJ1-2; 7 bases align to TRBD1. The CDR3 extends over 12 amino acids. The germline CDR1 and CDR2 sequences are MNHEY and SVGAGI. J gave up 8 bases and V 0 bases, and 0 bases lay outside the gene matches. This chain's CDR3 is CASSYSGGGYTF. CDR3 in DNA: TGTGCCAGCAGTTACTCAGGGGGCGGCTACACCTTC.

This chain links TRBV9 with TRBJ2-3, with 7 bases aligning to TRBD1. V dropped 3 bases and J dropped 2; count of bases not matched to a gene: 3. CDR1 is SGDLS, CDR2 YYNGEE, per germline. The CDR3 covers 14 residues. The CDR3 protein is CASSGTGPTDTQYF. CDR3 bases: TGTGCCAGCAGCGGGACAGGCCCCACAGATACGCAGTATTTT.

The genes are TRBV27 and TRBJ1-5, with 7 bases that match TRBD1. V was clipped by 3 bases and J by 4 bases; unmatched bases: 6. CDR1 MNHEY and CDR2 SMNVEV come from the germline V gene (reference sequence). This CDR3 spans 15 amino acids. The CDR3 coding sequence is TGTGCCAGCAGTTTCAGGGGGGTGGGAAATCAGCCCCAGCATTTT. It translates to CASSFRGVGNQPQHF.

V and J are TRBV7-9 and TRBJ2-3, with D possibly TRBD2 on 5 matching bases. Germline V CDR1 and CDR2: SEHNR, FQNEAQ (reference sequence). V lost 0 bases and J lost 4, with 17 bases in between. There are 17 residues in the CDR3. The chain's CDR3 is CASSLASEGERSDTQYF. Written as DNA, the CDR3 is TGTGCCAGCAGCTTAGCGTCAGAGGGAGAGAGGTCAGATACGCAGTATTTT. The whole variable domain, filled in from reference TRBV7-9 and TRBJ2-3, reads DTGVSQNPRHKITKRGQNVTFRCDPISEHNRLYWYRQTLGQGPEFLTYFQNEAQLEKSRLLSDRFSAERPKGSFSTLEIQRTEQGDSAMYLCASSLASEGERSDTQYFGPGTRLTVL.

V and J are TRBV7-2 and TRBJ2-7; D is possibly TRBD1 (6 bases). Germline CDR1 SGHTA, CDR2 FQGNSA. The CDR3 loop spans 14 amino acids. Deletions cut 5 bases from V and 3 bases from J, with 14 bases between. The chain's CDR3 is CASSHHRDFYEQYF. CDR3 nucleotide sequence: TGTGCCAGCAGCCATCACAGGGATTTCTACGAGCAGTACTTC.

Of note for this clone: Other DNA sequences in this specimen translate into the identical CDR3. The rearrangement uses TRBV9 and TRBJ2-7, with TRBD2 matching 11 bases. This CDR3 is built from 15 residues. The trim removed 0 bases at V and 3 bases at J, leaving 2 bases unmatched. Germline loops: CDR1 SGDLS, CDR2 YYNGEE. CDR3 in amino acids: CASSVATSGSYEQYF. CDR3 DNA: TGTGCCAGCAGCGTAGCTACTAGCGGGAGCTACGAGCAGTACTTC.

This chain uses TRBV7-2 with TRBJ2-7, with 7 bases aligning to TRBD1. This CDR3 region has 15 residues. Germline loops: CDR1 SGHTA, CDR2 FQGNSA. With V trimmed by 5 bases and J by 2 bases, 9 bases remained unmatched. The CDR3 loop is CASSILGTAAYEQYF. DNA of the CDR3: TGTGCCAGCAGCATACTGGGGACAGCTGCCTACGAGCAGTACTTC.

This clone has just a few counts. This chain links TRBV7-9 with TRBJ1-2; D is undetermined. The V end was cut by 5 bases, the J end by 6 bases, with 16 bases between. CDR3 length: 14 residues. From germline, CDR1 is SEHNR and CDR2 FQNEAQ (reference sequence). The CDR3 DNA sequence: TGTGCCAGCAGCCCTCGGTCGGGTATAGATGGCTACACCTTC. This sequence encodes CASSPRSGIDGYTF.

J is TRBJ1-1 and V is TRBV7-2; TRBD1 matches 7 bases. Trimming took 4 bases from V and 1 from J; bases not matched to a gene: 3. The CDR3 is made up of 14 amino acids. Germline loops: CDR1 SGHTA, CDR2 FQGNSA. The CDR3 here is CASSYRGPNTEAFF. The CDR3 nucleotides are TGTGCCAGCAGCTACAGGGGCCCGAACACTGAAGCTTTCTTT.

This clone was recorded a few times. J is TRBJ2-2 and V is TRBV11-2; 10 bases are shared with TRBD2. Per germline, CDR1 SGHAT and CDR2 FQNNGV. The V gene end was trimmed by 5 bases and the J gene end by 9 bases; junction bases not matched to a gene: 12. This CDR3 is built from 16 residues. CDR3 region: CASSTGLADPVRELFF. The CDR3 region has the DNA TGTGCCAGCAGCACCGGACTAGCGGATCCCGTCCGGGAGCTGTTTTTT.